The 6 T cell receptor beta chains in this list originate from one sample, sequenced in a study of post-analysis software for immune sequencing data. Unique-molecular-identifier-tagged TCR beta cDNA libraries were used. TCRdb redid the calling of the PCR reads with MiXCR, one entry per CDR3 protein. The data contain roughly 650,000 distinct CDR3 sequences, around 64% of them singletons. These TCRs are of unknown antigen specificity. Study-wide points: Elevated frequency relative to controls characterized roughly 5 TRBV segments in patients, TRBV5-6, TRBV5-1 and TRBV20-1 among them.

Sequenced: blood. These receptor sequences come from a girl aged 2-9 years with multiple sclerosis.

The sample holds one count of this clonotype. The V and J genes are TRBV3-1 and TRBJ1-1; D possibly corresponds to TRBD1 (5 bases). With 1 base removed from V and 2 bases from J, the gap between germline ends came to 20 bases. CDR3 length equals 18 residues. In germline, CDR1 is LGHDT, CDR2 YNNKEL (reference sequence). In DNA, the CDR3 is TGTGCCAGCAGCCAAGGTACGGGGACGGCGGCGGTTAACACTGAAGCTTTCTTT. It translates to CASSQGTGTAAVNTEAFF.

V and J are TRBV11-2 and TRBJ2-1; tentative D call: TRBD2 (5 bases). There are 15 residues in the CDR3. With 0 bases removed from V and 5 bases from J, the gap between germline ends came to 11 bases. The germline gives CDR1 SGHAT, CDR2 FQNNGV. The CDR3 region is CASSLDRGVHNEQFF. For the CDR3, the DNA is TGTGCCAGCAGCTTAGATCGGGGAGTCCACAATGAGCAGTTCTTC.

The chain has TRBV24-1 and TRBJ2-1, with D perhaps given as TRBD1 or TRBD2 (5 bases each). This CDR3 region has 14 residues. V lost 6 bases and J 7 bases, leaving 15 bases between the germline ends. Germline V gene lookup returns CDR1 KGHDR and CDR2 SFDVKD. CDR3 amino acids: CATSSRDRRNEQFF. In DNA, the CDR3 is TGTGCCACCAGTAGCCGGGACCGACGAAATGAGCAGTTCTTC.

Remarks on this clonotype: One junction end disagrees with the germline gene, perhaps due to a read error. The chain combines TRBV5-1 with TRBJ2-3; perhaps TRBD1 as D (5 bases). The CDR3 loop spans 16 amino acids. CDR1 and CDR2 from the germline V gene are SGHRS and YFSETQ. The CDR3 sequence is CASSLDPGHGTDTQYF. CDR3 in DNA: TGCGCCAGCAGCTTGGATCCCGGACACGGCACAGATACACAGTATTTT.

This sequence joins TRBV6-4 and TRBJ2-1; TRBD1 or TRBD2 may be the D gene (5 bases each). Trimming cost V 4 bases and J 9 bases, with 19 bases left between them. Germline V gene sequence: CDR1 MRHNA, CDR2 SNTAGT. This CDR3 spans 15 amino acids. CDR3 loop: CASSGGSRGPSEQFF. The CDR3 nucleotides read TGTGCCAGCAGTGGAGGGAGTCGGGGCCCCAGTGAGCAGTTCTTC.

Comment on this clonotype: Germline and junction disagree at one end, which may indicate a read error. This rearrangement joins TRBV5-6 to TRBJ1-5, with 7 bases matching TRBD1. The V gene's germline CDR1 is SGHDT and CDR2 YYEEEE. This CDR3 has 15 amino acids. CDR3 protein: CAGSPGGRGLQPQHF. CDR3 coding DNA: TGTGCCGGCAGCCCCGGCGGTAGGGGGCTTCAGCCCCAGCATTTT.